Sequencing of this TCR beta chain was carried out in a study of early T cells in non-severe SARS-CoV-2 infection. Each single cDNA molecule received a unique molecular identifier. TCRdb re-called the 5' RACE reads through MiXCR, storing one row per CDR3 protein. The table records some 71,000 distinct CDR3 sequences, roughly 9.4% of them present only once. In its sample, this clonotype was seen many times. CDR1 and CDR2 (germline): SGDLS, YYNGEE. Trimming removed 2 bases from V and 5 bases from J, with 12 bases in between. CDR3 length equals 14 residues. The clonotype originates from an adult who was a healthcare worker with PCR-confirmed SARS-CoV-2 infection or an uninfected control (not recorded which). Sequencing input: whole blood. The chain employs TRBV9 and TRBJ2-3; TRBD2 might be the D (5 bases). In nucleotides, the CDR3 is TGTGCCAGCAGCGTTGAGGGCTCCGGAGATACGCAGTATTTT. It yields the protein CASSVEGSGDTQYF.